This T cell receptor (beta chain) was profiled in a study of blood T cell repertoires in COVID-19 (dated by TCRdb to the early 2020s). The study in broad terms: Samples covering the acute and convalescent phases of COVID-19 were provided by collaborators in the United States, Italy and Spain. Subjects who had been exposed to COVID-19, were actively infected with it, or had recovered from it provided the deeply sampled blood TCRbeta repertoires that made up the dataset. The material from the prospective study consisted of cDNA or gDNA derived from T cells, B-cell-depleted T cells, or PBMCs. The samples were drawn from two sources: the first 160 participants of the ongoing ImmuneRACE study, and 950 to 1,500 subjects contributed by 6 global collaborators. HLA class I and class II types, where available, came from metadata supplied by the sample provider rather than from assay-based typing. The repertoires were released in a freely available public database intended as a resource for research on the immune response to SARS-CoV-2. Nearly every sample came with metadata listing a de-identified subject ID, COVID-19 status, age in years and sex.

Turning to this clone: Its target antigen remains unknown. No base qualities exist here, and no much larger clone lies one base off it.

Collaborating institutions collected whole blood in K2EDTA tubes following their own protocols. For TCRbeta analysis, collaborator samples were shipped as frozen whole blood, as isolated PBMCs, or as DNA extracted from either sample type. Results and caveats for the whole study, not just this receptor: The amount of clinical and demographic metadata varied by source and participant and was provided uncurated.

CDR1 is given as SGDLS and CDR2 as YYNGEE, both from the germline V gene. V and J are trimmed by 4 bases and 8 bases, and the gene matches miss 9 bases of the junction. Measured from the cysteine to the phenylalanine, the CDR3 is 15 residues long. The kept DNA is CDR3 alone, 45 bases in frame from the first base. TCRbeta CDR3 regions were amplified from genomic DNA by means of the immunoSEQ Assay, a bias-controlled multiplex PCR. From the authors' description of their analysis: Nucleated cell counts per sample were estimated from amplification of reference gene primers within the assay. To quantify the absolute abundance of each unique TCRbeta CDR3 rearrangement, sequence reads were collapsed and filtered. For each sample, productive Simpson clonality was calculated as the square root of Simpson's diversity index over productive rearrangements. Not all clones reach the TCRdb copy of this immuneACCESS table, which keeps in-frame sequences only. Checked studies attribute under half of the gap to unresolved V genes and leave the rest unexplained. The D gene and trimming were derived from the DNA, and the V and J assignments and clone size from that table. The sample profile shows around 240,000 clones; roughly 84% of them were found once. The ten largest account for around 0.96% of the sample.

The sequence derives from a man aged 35-49 years with acute or convalescent COVID-19. Material: peripheral blood. Recombination joined TRBV9 with TRBJ1-4; 9 central bases correspond to TRBD1. In nucleotides, the sequence is TGTGCCAGCAGCTTATTGACAGGGGGAGGCGAAAAACTGTTTTTT. This yields the protein CASSLLTGGGEKLFF.